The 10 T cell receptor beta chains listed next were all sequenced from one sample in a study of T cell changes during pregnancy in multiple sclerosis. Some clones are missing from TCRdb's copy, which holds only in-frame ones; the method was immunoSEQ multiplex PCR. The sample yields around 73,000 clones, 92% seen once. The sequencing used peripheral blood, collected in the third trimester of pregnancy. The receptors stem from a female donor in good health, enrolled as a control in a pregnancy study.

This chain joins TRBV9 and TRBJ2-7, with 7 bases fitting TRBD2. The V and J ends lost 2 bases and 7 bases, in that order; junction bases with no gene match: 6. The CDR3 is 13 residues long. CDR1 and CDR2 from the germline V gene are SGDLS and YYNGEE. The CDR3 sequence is CASSVGGREEQYF. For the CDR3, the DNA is TGTGCCAGCAGCGTGGGAGGGAGGGAGGAGCAGTACTTC.

The CDR3 is CASSPLRDRAEKLFF. The CDR3 nucleotides read TGTGCCAGCAGCCCCCTCCGGGACAGGGCTGAAAAACTGTTTTTT. V is TRBV5-6 and J is TRBJ1-4, with TRBD1 matching 9 bases. Germline assignment: CDR1 SGHDT and CDR2 YYEEEE. This CDR3 is built from 15 residues. V was pared by 4 bases and J by 7 bases, with 8 bases of the junction left unmatched. The full variable domain, with the rest looked up from reference TRBV5-6 and TRBJ1-4, is DAGVTQSPTHLIKTRGQQVTLRCSPKSGHDTVSWYQQALGQGPQFIFQYYEEEERQRGNFPDRFSGHQFPNYSSELNVNALLLGDSALYLCASSPLRDRAEKLFFGSGTQLSVL.

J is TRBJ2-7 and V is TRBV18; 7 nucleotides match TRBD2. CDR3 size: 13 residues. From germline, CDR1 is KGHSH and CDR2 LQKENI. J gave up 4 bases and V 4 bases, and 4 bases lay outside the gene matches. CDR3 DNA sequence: TGTGCCAGCTCACTGTCGCGGGAGTACGAGCAGTACTTC. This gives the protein CASSLSREYEQYF.

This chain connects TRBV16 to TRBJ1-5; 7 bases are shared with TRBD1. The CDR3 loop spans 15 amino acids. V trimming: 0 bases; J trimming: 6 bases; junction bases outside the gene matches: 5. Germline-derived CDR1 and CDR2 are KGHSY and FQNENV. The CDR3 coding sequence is TGTGCCAGCAGCCAATCGTCTTCAGGGGGTCAGCCCCAGCATTTT. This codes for CASSQSSSGGQPQHF.

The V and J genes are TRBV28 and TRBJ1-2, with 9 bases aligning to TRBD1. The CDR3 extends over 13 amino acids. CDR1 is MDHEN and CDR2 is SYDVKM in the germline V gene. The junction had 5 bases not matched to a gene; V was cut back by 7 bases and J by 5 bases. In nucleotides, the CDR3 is TGTGCCAGCAATCTACAGGGGGCATATGGCTACACCTTC. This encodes CASNLQGAYGYTF.

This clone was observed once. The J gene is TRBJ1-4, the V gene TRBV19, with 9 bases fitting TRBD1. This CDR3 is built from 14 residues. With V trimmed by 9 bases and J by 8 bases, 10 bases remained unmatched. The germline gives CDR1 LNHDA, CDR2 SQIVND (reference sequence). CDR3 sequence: CASTSDRGNEKLFF. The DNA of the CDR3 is TGTGCCAGCACCTCGGACAGGGGAAACGAAAAACTGTTTTTT.

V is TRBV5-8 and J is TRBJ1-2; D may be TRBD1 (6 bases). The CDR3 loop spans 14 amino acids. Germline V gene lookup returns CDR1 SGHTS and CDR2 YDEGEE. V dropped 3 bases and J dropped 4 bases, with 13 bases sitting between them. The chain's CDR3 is CASSSRGMGYGYTF. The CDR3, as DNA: TGTGCCAGCAGCTCTAGGGGGATGGGCTATGGCTACACCTTC.

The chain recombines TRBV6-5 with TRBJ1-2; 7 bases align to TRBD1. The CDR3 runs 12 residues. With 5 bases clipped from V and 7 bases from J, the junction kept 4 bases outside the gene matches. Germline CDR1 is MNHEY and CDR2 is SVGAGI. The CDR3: CASSEGTAGYTF. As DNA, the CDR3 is TGTGCCAGCAGTGAGGGGACAGCTGGCTACACCTTC.

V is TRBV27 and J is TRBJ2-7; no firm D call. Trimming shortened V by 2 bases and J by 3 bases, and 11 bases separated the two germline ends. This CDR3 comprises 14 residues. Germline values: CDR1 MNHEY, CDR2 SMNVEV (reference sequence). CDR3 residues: CASSLGGEFYEQYF. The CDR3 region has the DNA TGTGCCAGCAGTTTAGGCGGAGAATTCTACGAGCAGTACTTC.

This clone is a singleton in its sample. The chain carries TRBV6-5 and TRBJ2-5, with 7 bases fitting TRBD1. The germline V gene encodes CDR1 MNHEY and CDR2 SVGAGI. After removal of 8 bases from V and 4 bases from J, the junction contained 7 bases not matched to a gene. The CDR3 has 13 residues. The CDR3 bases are TGTGCCAGCTCCAGGGGGTCGGTAGAGACCCAGTACTTC. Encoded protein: CASSRGSVETQYF.